A selection of T cell receptor beta chains follows, all from one sample in a study of identical twins. TCRdb fed the 5' RACE reads into MiXCR, producing one record per CDR3 protein. The sample shows around 300,000 distinct CDR3 sequences, more than 6.5% of them seen only once. The same sample was also used in a study of yellow fever vaccine responses in identical twins.

The sequenced sample was memory (CD45RO+) T cells sorted from blood. These receptor sequences come from a woman under 30 in good health. CDR3s include the opening cysteine and the closing phenylalanine or tryptophan. A D gene is named only where the DNA matches it firmly. Rows may omit the clone size; those that give it use once, few, many or a size class.

abundance,d_gene,j_gene,v_gene,CDR3aa,CDR3nt
.,TRBD1,TRBJ2-7,TRBV20-1,CSALRTGNYEQYF,TGCAGTGCTCTAAGGACAGGGAACTACGAGCAGTACTTC
.,TRBD2,TRBJ2-1,TRBV28,CASEPGLANYNEQFF,TGTGCCAGCGAGCCGGGACTAGCGAATTACAATGAGCAGTTCTTC
few,.,TRBJ2-1,TRBV20-1,CSASGFEQFF,TGCAGTGCTTCAGGGTTTGAGCAGTTCTTC
few,.,TRBJ2-1,TRBV4-2,CASSQSWVRDEQFF,TGTGCCAGCAGCCAAAGTTGGGTAAGGGATGAGCAGTTCTTC
.,.,TRBJ2-5,TRBV4-1,CASSQGGSGTETQYF,TGCGCCAGCAGCCAAGGCGGGTCAGGGACGGAGACCCAGTACTTC
many,.,TRBJ2-3,TRBV6-1,CASSPPGADTQYF,TGTGCCAGCAGTCCCCCAGGGGCAGATACGCAGTATTTT
many,TRBD2,TRBJ2-5,TRBV20-1,CSARDLAGARGETQYF,TGCAGTGCTAGAGATCTAGCGGGGGCCAGGGGAGAGACCCAGTACTTC
.,.,TRBJ2-7,TRBV20-1,CSARAPEAGLMNSYEQYF,TGCAGTGCTAGAGCCCCAGAGGCCGGACTTATGAATTCCTACGAGCAGTACTTC
many,.,TRBJ2-3,TRBV28,CASSKTITTLNTQYF,TGTGCCAGCAGCAAAACAATCACCACTTTAAATACGCAGTATTTT
many,TRBD2,TRBJ2-1,TRBV20-1,CSATPLAGVHNEQFF,TGCAGTGCCACCCCACTAGCGGGAGTGCACAATGAGCAGTTCTTC
many,TRBD2,TRBJ2-5,TRBV3-1,CASSPSSGGETQYF,TGTGCCAGCAGCCCCTCTAGCGGGGGAGAGACCCAGTACTTC
.,.,TRBJ2-3,TRBV11-2,CASSLGLTGTQYF,TGTGCCAGCAGCTTAGGACTAACGGGTACGCAGTATTTT
many,.,TRBJ2-3,TRBV24-1,CATSDRGRTDTQYF,TGTGCCACCAGTGATCGGGGACGCACAGATACGCAGTATTTT
many,.,TRBJ2-2,TRBV20-1,CSARQGTNTGELFF,TGCAGTGCTAGACAGGGAACGAACACCGGGGAGCTGTTTTTT
many,TRBD1,TRBJ2-7,TRBV10-3,CAISRTGEKYEQYF,TGTGCCATCAGCCGGACAGGGGAAAAATACGAGCAGTACTTC
many,TRBD1,TRBJ1-2,TRBV20-1,CSESDRAPGYTF,TGCAGCGAATCCGACAGGGCCCCTGGCTACACCTTC
.,.,TRBJ1-6,TRBV6-1,CASSPGRGWTPLHF,TGTGCCAGCAGCCCCGGAAGGGGGTGGACACCCCTCCACTTT
few,.,TRBJ2-3,TRBV5-1,CASSLVGAQTTDTQYF,TGCGCCAGCAGCTTGGTAGGCGCACAGACCACAGATACGCAGTATTTT
few,.,TRBJ2-3,TRBV6-1,CASGPGTSTDTQYF,TGTGCCAGCGGGCCCGGGACGTCCACAGATACGCAGTATTTT
many,TRBD1,TRBJ2-3,TRBV7-2,CASSFFRDRDTQYF,TGTGCCAGCAGCTTTTTCCGGGACAGGGATACGCAGTATTTT
few,.,TRBJ2-3,TRBV10-2,CATNKGGRDTQYF,TGCGCCACCAACAAAGGGGGGAGGGATACGCAGTATTTT
few,.,TRBJ2-7,TRBV6-5,CASSYPDRTDTYEQYF,TGTGCCAGCAGTTACCCCGACAGAACCGACACCTACGAGCAGTACTTC
many,.,TRBJ2-7,TRBV12-3/TRBV12-4,CASSLKFSGDTSYEQYF,TGTGCCAGCAGTTTAAAATTCTCAGGGGACACCTCCTACGAGCAGTACTTC
few,.,TRBJ1-2,TRBV4-1,CASSHPVMGNGYTF,TGCGCCAGCAGCCATCCCGTGATGGGGAATGGCTACACCTTC
many,.,TRBJ1-3,TRBV5-1,CASSPGRAGNTIYF,TGCGCCAGCAGCCCCGGCAGGGCCGGAAACACCATATATTTT
.,.,TRBJ1-6,TRBV28,CASSHRGNSYNSPLHF,TGTGCCAGCAGCCATAGGGGGAACTCCTATAATTCACCCCTCCACTTT
few,.,TRBJ2-1,TRBV6-4,CASSDGQKSYNEQFF,TGTGCCAGCAGTGACGGACAGAAATCCTACAATGAGCAGTTCTTC
many,.,TRBJ2-1,TRBV7-3,CASGPTGSPYNEQFF,TGTGCCAGCGGACCGACGGGGAGTCCCTACAATGAGCAGTTCTTC
many,.,TRBJ1-1,TRBV5-1,CASSLGQEGEAFF,TGCGCCAGCAGCTTGGGACAAGAAGGTGAAGCTTTCTTT
few,.,TRBJ2-2,TRBV12-3/TRBV12-4,CASSLRRGLSPPGELFF,TGTGCCAGCAGTTTGCGAAGGGGCTTAAGTCCTCCCGGGGAGCTGTTTTTT
few,TRBD2,TRBJ2-7,TRBV6-1,CASSEAQGLAGSYEQYF,TGTGCCAGCAGTGAAGCCCAGGGACTAGCGGGCTCCTACGAGCAGTACTTC
many,.,TRBJ2-1,TRBV7-3,CASSYRLGQGRLSYNEQFF,TGTGCCAGCAGCTACCGGTTAGGGCAAGGGAGGCTCTCCTACAATGAGCAGTTCTTC
many,TRBD2,TRBJ2-1,TRBV12-3/TRBV12-4,CASRPGTSGTEQFF,TGTGCCAGCAGACCCGGGACTAGCGGGACTGAGCAGTTCTTC
.,.,TRBJ1-5,TRBV7-2,CASSPRPGVPQHF,TGTGCCAGCAGCCCGCGACCGGGCGTGCCCCAGCATTTT
few,.,TRBJ1-1,TRBV6-1,CASTPGEVTEAFF,TGTGCCAGCACCCCAGGGGAGGTCACTGAAGCTTTCTTT
few,.,TRBJ2-5,TRBV2,CASSFSRTQETQYF,TGTGCCAGCAGTTTTAGCAGAACCCAAGAGACCCAGTACTTC
.,TRBD2,TRBJ2-2,TRBV28,CASSLRRLAGSYTGELFF,TGTGCCAGCAGTTTACGTAGACTAGCGGGGAGCTACACCGGGGAGCTGTTTTTT
.,TRBD2,TRBJ2-7,TRBV27,CASSPRRGLENEQYF,TGTGCCAGCAGCCCCCGGAGGGGACTAGAAAACGAGCAGTACTTC
.,.,TRBJ1-4,TRBV11-2,CASSSSVWGTNEKLFF,TGTGCCAGCAGCTCGTCCGTTTGGGGTACTAATGAAAAACTGTTTTTT
few,TRBD2,TRBJ2-7,TRBV7-8,CASSLESGGSYEQYF,TGTGCCAGCAGCTTAGAGAGCGGGGGCTCCTACGAGCAGTACTTC
many,.,TRBJ1-1,TRBV3-1,CASSQDLGGRGAFF,TGTGCCAGCAGCCAAGATCTGGGGGGGCGGGGAGCTTTCTTT